A selection of T cell receptor beta chains follows, all from one sample in a study of Ad26.COV2.S vaccination and SARS-CoV-2 variants. Sequenced by immunoSEQ multiplex PCR; TCRdb stores in-frame clones only, minus some. This table has some 320,000 clones, 86% appearing once. Source: peripheral blood, taken in a trial of Ad26.COV2.S vaccine versus placebo. Receptors originate from a person aged 18 to 65 who received the Ad26.COV2.S COVID-19 vaccine or a placebo. The CDR3 runs from the conserved cysteine through the conserved F or W. The D gene is left open where the match is weak. Clone size appears in some rows only: once, few, many, or a class for an expanded clone.

V: TRBV5-1; length: 13; D: NA; size: NA; J: TRBJ2-1; CDR3: CASSSLQGREQFF; DNA: TGCGCCAGCAGCTCCCTACAGGGAAGGGAGCAGTTCTTC
V: TRBV2; length: 12; D: NA; size: once; J: TRBJ2-7; CDR3: CASSGKSYEQYF; DNA: TGTGCCAGCAGTGGAAAATCCTACGAGCAGTACTTC
V: TRBV7-8; length: 14; D: NA; size: NA; J: TRBJ2-7; CDR3: CASSFSQVSYEQYF; DNA: TGTGCCAGCAGCTTTTCACAGGTCTCCTACGAGCAGTACTTC
V: TRBV30; length: 15; D: NA; size: NA; J: TRBJ2-6; CDR3: CAWSTILGGANVLTF; DNA: TGTGCCTGGAGTACTATTCTTGGGGGGGCCAACGTCCTGACTTTC
V: TRBV6-5; length: 13; D: NA; size: NA; J: TRBJ1-2; CDR3: CASSYSSSQGGTF; DNA: TGTGCCAGCAGTTACTCGAGTTCGCAGGGAGGCACCTTC
V: TRBV6-5; length: 13; D: TRBD1; size: NA; J: TRBJ2-7; CDR3: CASGQEHSYEQYF; DNA: TGTGCCAGCGGACAGGAACACTCCTACGAGCAGTACTTC
V: TRBV10-3; length: 14; D: TRBD1; size: NA; J: TRBJ1-1; CDR3: CAISTGTGVTEAFF; DNA: TGTGCCATCAGTACCGGGACAGGGGTCACTGAAGCTTTCTTT
V: TRBV30; length: 14; D: NA; size: once; J: TRBJ2-1; CDR3: CAWSYGGQRHEQFF; DNA: TGTGCCTGGAGTTACGGGGGGCAAAGGCATGAGCAGTTCTTC
V: TRBV5-6; length: 15; D: NA; size: NA; J: TRBJ2-1; CDR3: CASSAGLAQFPQQFF; DNA: TGTGCCAGCAGCGCCGGACTGGCGCAGTTTCCTCAGCAGTTCTTC
V: TRBV11-2; length: 15; D: NA; size: NA; J: TRBJ1-2; CDR3: CASSLGAGSNYGYTF; DNA: TGTGCCAGCAGCTTAGGAGCAGGGTCTAACTATGGCTACACCTTC
V: TRBV6-2/TRBV6-3; length: 18; D: NA; size: NA; J: TRBJ1-6; CDR3: CASSLAPASSFGNSPLHF; DNA: TGTGCCAGCAGCTTGGCGCCTGCAAGCTCTTTTGGGAATTCACCCCTCCACTTT
V: TRBV2; length: 13; D: NA; size: NA; J: TRBJ1-1; CDR3: CASSPTGTDGAFF; DNA: TGTGCCAGCAGCCCCACAGGGACTGATGGAGCTTTCTTT
V: TRBV19; length: 16; D: TRBD1; size: NA; J: TRBJ1-5; CDR3: CASRTGQRYGNQPQHF; DNA: TGTGCCAGTAGAACGGGACAGAGATACGGCAATCAGCCCCAGCATTTT
V: TRBV19; length: 18; D: NA; size: once; J: TRBJ1-5; CDR3: CASSIPFTGTVGNQPQHF; DNA: TGTGCCAGTAGCATACCCTTCACAGGGACGGTGGGCAATCAGCCCCAGCATTTT
V: TRBV7-6; length: 16; D: TRBD2; size: NA; J: TRBJ2-1; CDR3: CASSPSVAGGYNEQFF; DNA: TGTGCCAGCAGCCCGTCGGTAGCGGGGGGGTACAATGAGCAGTTCTTC
V: TRBV21-1; length: 15; D: NA; size: once; J: TRBJ2-2; CDR3: CASSLSGHFTGELFF; DNA: TGTGCCAGCAGCCTCTCCGGACACTTCACCGGGGAGCTGTTTTTT
V: TRBV5-1; length: 15; D: NA; size: NA; J: TRBJ2-7; CDR3: CASSSETGAVYEQYF; DNA: TGCGCCAGCAGCTCCGAGACGGGGGCCGTATACGAGCAGTACTTC
V: TRBV5-4; length: 16; D: NA; size: NA; J: TRBJ1-1; CDR3: CASSPGGFSMNTEAFF; DNA: TGTGCCAGCAGCCCCGGGGGATTCTCGATGAACACTGAAGCTTTCTTT
V: TRBV20-1; length: 13; D: NA; size: few; J: TRBJ2-7; CDR3: CSASDRSTYEQYF; DNA: TGCAGTGCAAGTGACAGGTCTACCTACGAGCAGTACTTC
V: TRBV10-1; length: 18; D: NA; size: few; J: TRBJ1-3; CDR3: CASSEPPWGKFSGNTIYF; DNA: TGCGCCAGCAGTGAGCCGCCCTGGGGAAAATTCTCTGGAAACACCATATATTTT
V: TRBV7-2; length: 15; D: NA; size: NA; J: TRBJ2-7; CDR3: CASSPLHRVGYEQYF; DNA: TGTGCCAGCAGCCCCCTTCATCGAGTGGGTTACGAGCAGTACTTC
V: TRBV14; length: 16; D: NA; size: NA; J: TRBJ1-1; CDR3: CASSLRAGAGDTEAFF; DNA: TGTGCCAGCAGCCTGCGGGCAGGGGCCGGAGACACTGAAGCTTTCTTT
V: TRBV4-3; length: 15; D: NA; size: NA; J: TRBJ1-2; CDR3: CASSQDRGAFYGYTF; DNA: TGCGCCAGCAGCCAAGATCGGGGGGCTTTCTATGGCTACACCTTC
V: TRBV5-4; length: 14; D: NA; size: NA; J: TRBJ2-3; CDR3: CATTLGVKTDTQYF; DNA: TGTGCCACCACACTGGGAGTTAAGACAGATACGCAGTATTTT
V: TRBV3-1/TRBV3-2; length: 12; D: NA; size: NA; J: TRBJ1-5; CDR3: CASSQGSQPQHF; DNA: TGTGCCAGCAGCCAGGGAAGTCAGCCCCAGCATTTT
V: TRBV6-5; length: 14; D: NA; size: NA; J: TRBJ2-7; CDR3: CASTGRAISYEQYF; DNA: TGTGCCAGCACGGGCAGGGCTATCTCCTACGAGCAGTACTTC
V: TRBV5-1; length: 15; D: NA; size: NA; J: TRBJ1-5; CDR3: CASSLGDGGRQPQHF; DNA: TGCGCCAGCAGCTTGGGGGACGGGGGGCGGCAGCCCCAGCATTTT
V: TRBV16; length: 16; D: NA; size: few; J: TRBJ2-7; CDR3: CASSCPQASPTYEQYF; DNA: TGTGCCAGCAGCTGTCCTCAGGCATCCCCAACCTACGAGCAGTACTTC
V: TRBV6-5; length: 14; D: NA; size: NA; J: TRBJ1-2; CDR3: CASSFLRGHYGYTF; DNA: TGTGCCAGCAGTTTTCTTCGGGGGCACTATGGCTACACCTTC
V: TRBV4-1; length: 17; D: NA; size: NA; J: TRBJ1-5; CDR3: CASSQDWPGNSNQPQHF; DNA: TGCGCCAGCAGCCAAGATTGGCCAGGCAATAGCAATCAGCCCCAGCATTTT
V: TRBV15; length: 14; D: TRBD1; size: once; J: TRBJ1-2; CDR3: CATSADREDYGYTF; DNA: TGTGCCACCAGCGCAGACAGGGAGGACTATGGCTACACCTTC
V: TRBV5-6; length: 17; D: TRBD2; size: NA; J: TRBJ2-3; CDR3: CASSPGGTSGRTDTQYF; DNA: TGTGCCAGCAGCCCCGGCGGGACTAGCGGACGCACAGATACGCAGTATTTT
V: TRBV9; length: 13; D: TRBD1; size: NA; J: TRBJ1-3; CDR3: CASSARQGGPIYF; DNA: TGTGCCAGCAGCGCCCGACAGGGGGGGCCCATATATTTT
V: TRBV6-2/TRBV6-3; length: 15; D: NA; size: few; J: TRBJ2-1; CDR3: CASSYSGTVQYEQFF; DNA: TGTGCCAGCAGTTACTCTGGGACCGTCCAATATGAGCAGTTCTTC
V: TRBV7-2; length: 15; D: TRBD1; size: NA; J: TRBJ2-7; CDR3: CASSLMGQGSYEQYF; DNA: TGTGCCAGCAGCTTAATGGGACAGGGATCCTACGAGCAGTACTTC
V: TRBV2; length: 12; D: NA; size: NA; J: TRBJ2-3; CDR3: CASSEGEDTQYF; DNA: TGTGCCAGCAGTGAAGGGGAAGATACGCAGTATTTT
V: TRBV1; length: 13; D: NA; size: NA; J: TRBJ2-5; CDR3: CTSSQNSGETQYF; DNA: TGCACCAGCAGCCAGAACTCAGGGGAGACCCAGTACTTC
V: TRBV5-1; length: 14; D: NA; size: NA; J: TRBJ2-1; CDR3: CASSPSDWYNEQFF; DNA: TGCGCCAGCAGCCCATCGGACTGGTACAATGAGCAGTTCTTC
V: TRBV3-1/TRBV3-2; length: 14; D: NA; size: NA; J: TRBJ2-5; CDR3: CASSQGTIGETQYF; DNA: TGTGCCAGCAGCCAAGGGACGATAGGGGAGACCCAGTACTTC
V: TRBV10-2; length: 14; D: TRBD1; size: NA; J: TRBJ2-7; CDR3: CASSSGTGTYEQYF; DNA: TGCGCCAGCAGCTCCGGGACAGGGACCTACGAGCAGTACTTC
V: TRBV4-2; length: 14; D: TRBD1; size: NA; J: TRBJ1-1; CDR3: CASSQRGHRTEAFF; DNA: TGTGCCAGCAGCCAGAGGGGGCATAGGACTGAAGCTTTCTTT